The 17 T cell receptor beta chains listed next were all sequenced from one sample in a study of T cell repertoires in cytomegalovirus infection. TCRdb processed the reads anew with MiXCR; each CDR3 protein has one entry. The table records 640,000 or so distinct CDR3 sequences, roughly a third of them present only once. These receptors' targets are unknown. Sequencing was performed on cultured PBMCs, taken from culture after CMV antigen stimulation. The receptors originated from a human donor in good health (CMV status not recorded). Some clones in this sample may be carry-over from other donors' samples.

The V and J genes are TRBV2 and TRBJ2-2, with TRBD1 matching 7 bases. Losses at the gene ends were 6 bases for V and 4 bases for J; bases not matched to a gene: 2. There are 13 residues in the CDR3. The V gene's germline CDR1 is SNHLY and CDR2 FYNNEI. The CDR3 loop reads CASRGDSTGELFF. The CDR3 region has the DNA TGTGCCAGCAGGGGGGACAGCACCGGGGAGCTGTTTTTT.

V gene TRBV12-3 or TRBV12-4 combines with J gene TRBJ2-3; a possible D gene is TRBD1 (5 bases). Between the trimmed V and J ends, which lost 6 bases and 0 bases, there was a span of 13 bases. The CDR3 totals 15 residues. This CDR3 reads CASSTAGFSTDTQYF. Written as DNA, the CDR3 is TGTGCCAGCAGCACCGCAGGGTTTAGCACAGATACGCAGTATTTT.

The genes are TRBV7-2 and TRBJ1-5; a possible D gene is TRBD1 (5 bases). This CDR3 has 14 amino acids. Trimming left V 3 bases short and J 5 bases short, with 11 bases between. CDR1 is SGHTA and CDR2 is FQGNSA in the germline V gene. CDR3 DNA sequence: TGTGCCAGCAGCTTGACGACGGGACATCAGCCCCAGCATTTT. Its translation is CASSLTTGHQPQHF.

V is TRBV5-4 and J is TRBJ2-1; D remains ambiguous. The germline CDR1 and CDR2 sequences are SGHNT and YYREEE (reference sequence). The CDR3 runs 15 residues. The germline V and J ends were trimmed by 2 bases and 6 bases, with 15 bases remaining between them. The CDR3 DNA follows: TGTGCCAGCAGCTTTCCAGGTGATGTGGCCAATGAGCAGTTCTTC. It specifies CASSFPGDVANEQFF.

J is TRBJ2-7 and V is TRBV6-6; 8 nucleotides line up with TRBD1. The V gene's germline CDR1 is MNHNY and CDR2 SVGAGI (reference sequence). The CDR3 length is 19 residues. The V and J ends lost 5 bases and 1 base, in that order; junction bases with no gene match: 19. In nucleotides, the CDR3 is TGTGCCAGCAGTCGTTCGCAGGACAGGGCATCACTAGGGTCCTACGAGCAGTACTTC. Translation gives CASSRSQDRASLGSYEQYF.

About this clonotype itself: An end of the junction does not agree with germline; a read error may underlie this. This chain links TRBV10-3 with TRBJ2-5; a weak D match, TRBD1 (6 bases). The germline V gene has CDR1 ENHRY and CDR2 SYGVKD. The CDR3 loop spans 15 amino acids. CDR3 sequence: CAISESTGQQGTQYF. In nucleotides, the CDR3 is TGTGCCATCAGTGAGTCGACAGGCCAGCAAGGGACCCAGTACTTC.

The chain links TRBV5-1 to TRBJ2-1, with D perhaps TRBD2 (5 bases). This CDR3 contains 15 residues. V dropped 4 bases and J dropped 3 bases, with 14 bases sitting between them. Per germline, CDR1 SGHRS and CDR2 YFSETQ. CDR3 sequence reads: CASSPAPGDYNEQFF. CDR3 nucleotide sequence: TGCGCCAGCAGCCCTGCCCCCGGGGACTACAATGAGCAGTTCTTC.

This clonotype is a singleton in its sample. The rearrangement links TRBV20-1 to TRBJ1-4, with TRBD1 matching 10 bases. Germline CDR1 reads DFQATT; CDR2 reads SNEGSKA (reference sequence). This CDR3 has 14 amino acids. The V and J ends lost 0 bases and 8 bases, in that order; junction bases with no gene match: 3. The chain's CDR3 is CSARDGTGEEKLFF. CDR3 coding DNA: TGCAGTGCTAGAGACGGGACAGGGGAGGAAAAACTGTTTTTT.

The CDR3 DNA sequence: TGCAGTGCTAACTTAGCGGGGGGGCGAAAGGCCTACAATGAGCAGTTCTTC. Its protein is CSANLAGGRKAYNEQFF. The V and J genes are TRBV20-1 and TRBJ2-1; TRBD2 matches 11 bases. The CDR3 extends over 17 amino acids. V lost 4 bases, J lost 2 bases, and 10 bases stayed unmatched. The germline V gene has CDR1 DFQATT and CDR2 SNEGSKA (reference sequence).

There are a few counts of this clonotype. The chain links TRBV11-2 to TRBJ2-1; tentatively, D is TRBD1 or TRBD2 (5 bases each). The CDR3 extends over 14 amino acids. The germline CDR1 and CDR2 sequences are SGHAT and FQNNGV. Trimming left V 5 bases short and J 3 bases short, with 11 bases between. In DNA, the CDR3 is TGTGCCAGCAGCCCCCGGGGCCACTACAATGAGCAGTTCTTC. Its translation: CASSPRGHYNEQFF.

The chain has TRBV12-3 or TRBV12-4 and TRBJ1-2, with D unclear. Trimming took 6 bases from V and 8 from J, leaving 7 bases between them. The CDR3 covers 10 residues. CDR3 residues: CASSPRGYTF. The CDR3 nucleotides are TGTGCCAGCAGCCCAAGGGGCTACACCTTC.

The chain is built from TRBV7-9 and TRBJ2-2; 7 bases agree with TRBD2. Germline V gene data show CDR1 as SEHNR and CDR2 as FQNEAQ (reference sequence). This CDR3 comprises 16 residues. With V trimmed by 1 base and J by 2 bases, 4 bases remained unmatched. CDR3 sequence reads: CASSLGSSGNTGELFF. The CDR3, as DNA: TGTGCCAGCAGCTTAGGTTCTAGCGGCAACACCGGGGAGCTGTTTTTT.

A few counts support this clonotype. J is TRBJ2-3 and V is TRBV7-2; 9 bases match TRBD2. This CDR3 contains 16 residues. Germline V gene sequence: CDR1 SGHTA, CDR2 FQGNSA. V dropped 4 bases and J dropped 5; count of bases not matched to a gene: 10. The CDR3 is CASSSVLAGVRDTQYF. The CDR3 region has the DNA TGTGCCAGCAGCTCCGTTTTAGCGGGAGTACGAGATACGCAGTATTTT.

This clonotype has at least ten counts. The chain recombines TRBV7-2 with TRBJ1-3, with TRBD1 matching over 7 bases. CDR3 length: 15 residues. Germline trimming cut 5 bases from V and 0 bases from J; bases unmatched to any gene: 4. Germline CDR1 is SGHTA and CDR2 is FQGNSA. CDR3 DNA: TGTGCCAGCAGCCGGACAGGCTACTCTGGAAACACCATATATTTT. It is translated as CASSRTGYSGNTIYF.

This clonotype occurred a few times. The rearrangement joins TRBV5-6 to TRBJ2-5; D is ambiguous. Trimming took 5 bases from V and 2 from J, leaving 13 bases between them. This CDR3 is built from 14 residues. CDR1 is SGHDT and CDR2 is YYEEEE in the germline V gene. The DNA of the CDR3 is TGTGCCAGCAGTTCCCTAGGCAGACAAGAGACCCAGTACTTC. Translated: CASSSLGRQETQYF.

This clonotype was detected once. The chain is built from TRBV3-1 and TRBJ2-3; 12 bases are shared with TRBD1. V shed 0 bases, J shed 4 bases, and the junction held 11 bases outside the gene matches. The CDR3 covers 19 residues. Germline CDR1 and CDR2: LGHDT and YNNKEL (reference sequence). CDR3 amino acids: CASSQDRPWGQGASDTQYF. The CDR3 nucleotides read TGTGCCAGCAGCCAAGATCGCCCTTGGGGACAGGGGGCTTCAGATACGCAGTATTTT.

This clonotype was seen just once. The chain employs TRBV19 and TRBJ2-3, with 9 bases lining up with TRBD2. This CDR3 contains 17 residues. Germline V gives CDR1 LNHDA, CDR2 SQIVND (reference sequence). Trimming cost V 4 bases and J 3 bases; bases outside gene matches: 11. The CDR3 protein is CASSRASLAGRTDTQYF. The CDR3 nucleotides are TGTGCCAGTAGTAGGGCGTCCCTAGCGGGGAGAACAGATACGCAGTATTTT.